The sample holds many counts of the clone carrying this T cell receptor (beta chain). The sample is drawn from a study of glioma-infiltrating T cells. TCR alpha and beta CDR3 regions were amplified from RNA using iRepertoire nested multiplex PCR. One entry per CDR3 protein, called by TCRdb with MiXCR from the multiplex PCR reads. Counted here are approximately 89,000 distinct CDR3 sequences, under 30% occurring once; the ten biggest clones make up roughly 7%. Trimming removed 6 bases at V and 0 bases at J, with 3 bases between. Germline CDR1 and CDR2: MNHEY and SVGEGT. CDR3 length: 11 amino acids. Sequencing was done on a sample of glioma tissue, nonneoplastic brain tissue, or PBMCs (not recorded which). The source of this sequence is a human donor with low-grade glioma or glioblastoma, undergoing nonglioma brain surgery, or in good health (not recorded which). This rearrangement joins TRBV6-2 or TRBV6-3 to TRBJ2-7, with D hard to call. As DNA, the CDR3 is TGTGCCAGCAGGATCTCCTACGAGCAGTACTTC. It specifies CASRISYEQYF.